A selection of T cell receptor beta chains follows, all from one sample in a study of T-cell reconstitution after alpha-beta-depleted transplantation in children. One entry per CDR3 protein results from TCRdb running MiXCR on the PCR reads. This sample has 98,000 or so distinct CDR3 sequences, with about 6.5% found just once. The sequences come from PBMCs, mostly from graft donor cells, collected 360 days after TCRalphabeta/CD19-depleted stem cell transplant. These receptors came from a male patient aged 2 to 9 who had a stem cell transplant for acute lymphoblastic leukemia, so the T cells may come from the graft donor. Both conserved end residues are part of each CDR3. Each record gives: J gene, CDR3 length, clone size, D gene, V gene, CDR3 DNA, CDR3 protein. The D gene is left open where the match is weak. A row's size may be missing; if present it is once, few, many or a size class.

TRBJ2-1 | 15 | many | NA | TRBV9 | TGTGCCAGCAGCGTAGCCGGGGCCCTATACAATGAGCAGTTCTTC | CASSVAGALYNEQFF
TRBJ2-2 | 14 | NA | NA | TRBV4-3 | TGCGCCAGCAGCCTCCCTGGGGTCGGCGGGGAGCTGTTTTTT | CASSLPGVGGELFF
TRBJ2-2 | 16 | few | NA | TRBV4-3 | TGCGCCAGCAGCCAAGAACGAAGCGGGTTCACCGGGGAGCTGTTTTTT | CASSQERSGFTGELFF
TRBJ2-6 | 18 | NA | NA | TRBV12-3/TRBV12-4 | TGTGCCATCAGTTCACTTACAACCCCTAAATCTGGGGCCAACGTCCTGACTTTC | CAISSLTTPKSGANVLTF
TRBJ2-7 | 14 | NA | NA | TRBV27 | TGTGCCAGCAGTTTATCAAGGGTGAACTACGAGCAGTACTTC | CASSLSRVNYEQYF
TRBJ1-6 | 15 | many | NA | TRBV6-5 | TGTGCCAGCAGTTATGGGCGGGGTTTATCCTCACCCCTCCACTTT | CASSYGRGLSSPLHF
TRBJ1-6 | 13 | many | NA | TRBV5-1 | TGCGCCAGCAGTCTGGGGGTTAATTCACCCCTCCACTTT | CASSLGVNSPLHF
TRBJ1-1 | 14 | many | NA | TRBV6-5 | TGTGCCAGCAGTTACATACCTCCCCACACTGAAGCTTTCTTT | CASSYIPPHTEAFF
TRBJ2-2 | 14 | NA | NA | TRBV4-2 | TGTGCCAGCAGCCCCGGGCTCCTCTGCTGGGAGCTGTTTTTT | CASSPGLLCWELFF
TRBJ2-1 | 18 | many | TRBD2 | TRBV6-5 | TGTGCCAGCAGTTACTCGAGGAGGGCGGGGGGCACTTCCAATGAGCAGTTCTTC | CASSYSRRAGGTSNEQFF
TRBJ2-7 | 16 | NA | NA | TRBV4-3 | TGCGCCAGCAGCCAAGCCCCACAGGAACTGTGGCACGAGCAGTACTTC | CASSQAPQELWHEQYF
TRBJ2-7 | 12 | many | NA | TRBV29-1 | TGCAGCGCTGGGACACTGAACTACGAGCAGTACTTC | CSAGTLNYEQYF
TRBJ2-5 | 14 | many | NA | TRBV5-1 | TGCGCCAGCAGTTCCTCGGACACGCAAGAGACCCAGTACTTC | CASSSSDTQETQYF
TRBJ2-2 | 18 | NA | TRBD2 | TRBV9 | TGTGCCAGCAGCGCCACACTGGGACTAGCGGTGGATACCGGGGAGCTGTTTTTT | CASSATLGLAVDTGELFF
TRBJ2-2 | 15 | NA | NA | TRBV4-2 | TGTGCCAGCAGCCCCCAGCAGGGGAAGACCGGGGAGCTGTTTTTT | CASSPQQGKTGELFF
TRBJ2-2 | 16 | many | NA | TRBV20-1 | TGCAGTGCTCTCCCTCGGCCCGCTAAATTGGGCGGGGAGCTGTTTTTT | CSALPRPAKLGGELFF
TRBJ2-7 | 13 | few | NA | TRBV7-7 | TGTGCCAGCAGCCCACGCGACACCTACGAGCAGTACTTC | CASSPRDTYEQYF
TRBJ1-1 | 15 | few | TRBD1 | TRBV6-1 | TGTGCCACCTCATTCATCGACACAGGGGGCACTGAAGCTTTCTTT | CATSFIDTGGTEAFF
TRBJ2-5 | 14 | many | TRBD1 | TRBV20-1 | TGCAGTGCCCCACAGGGGGCGAAGGGAGAGACCCAGTACTTC | CSAPQGAKGETQYF
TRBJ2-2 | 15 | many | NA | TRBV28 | TGTGCCAGCAGCCGCCGGGACGGTGTCACCGGGGAGCTGTTTTTT | CASSRRDGVTGELFF
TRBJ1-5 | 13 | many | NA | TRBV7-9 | TGTGCCAGCAGCCAGGGAGACCTTCAGCCCCAGCATTTT | CASSQGDLQPQHF
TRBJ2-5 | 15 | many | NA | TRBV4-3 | TGCGCCAGCAGCCAAGTATATTGGCAGCAAGAGACCCAGTACTTC | CASSQVYWQQETQYF
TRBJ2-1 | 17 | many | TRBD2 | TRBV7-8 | TGTGCCAGCAGCTTAGCGGGGACTAGCGGAGTCTACAATGAGCAGTTCTTC | CASSLAGTSGVYNEQFF
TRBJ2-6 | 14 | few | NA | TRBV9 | TGTGCCAGCAGCGTAGAGGGCAGTCCCAACGTCCTGACTTTC | CASSVEGSPNVLTF
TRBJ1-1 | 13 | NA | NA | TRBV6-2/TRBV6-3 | TGTGCCAGCAAAAACCTCTTAGAGACTGAAGCTTTCTTT | CASKNLLETEAFF
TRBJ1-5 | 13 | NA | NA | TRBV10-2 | TGCGCCAGCAGTGAGGGCAGCGGGCAGCCCCAGCATTTT | CASSEGSGQPQHF
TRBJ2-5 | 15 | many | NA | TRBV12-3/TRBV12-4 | TGTGCCAGCAGTCCTCCCGGGGCCACTTCAGAGACCCAGTACTTC | CASSPPGATSETQYF
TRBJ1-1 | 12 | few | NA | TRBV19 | TGTGCCAGTAGGGCAGGGAACACTGAAGCTTTCTTT | CASRAGNTEAFF
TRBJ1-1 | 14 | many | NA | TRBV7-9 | TGTGCCAGCAGAACTGACAGGAGGAACACTGAAGCTTTCTTT | CASRTDRRNTEAFF
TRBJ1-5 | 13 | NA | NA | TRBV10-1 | TGCGCCAGCAGTGAGACCGACCATCAGCCCCAGCATTTT | CASSETDHQPQHF
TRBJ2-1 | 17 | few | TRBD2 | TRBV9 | TGTGCCAGCAGCGTAGACCCAGCGGGAGGGAACGACAATGAGCAGTTCTTC | CASSVDPAGGNDNEQFF
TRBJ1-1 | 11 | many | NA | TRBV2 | TGTGCCAGCAGAGTAGGCACTGAAGCTTTCTTT | CASRVGTEAFF
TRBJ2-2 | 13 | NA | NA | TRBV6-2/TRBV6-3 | TGTGCCAGCAGTCGGGGAAACACCGGGGAGCTGTTTTTT | CASSRGNTGELFF
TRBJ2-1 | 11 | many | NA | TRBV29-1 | TGCAGCGTTGAAGAGGTAGTAGGGCAGTTCTTC | CSVEEVVGQFF
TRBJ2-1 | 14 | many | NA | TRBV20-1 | TGCAGTGCTGTGGACAGAACCTCCTACAATGAGCAGTTCTTC | CSAVDRTSYNEQFF
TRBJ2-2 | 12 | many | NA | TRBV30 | TGTGCCTGGAGTGAATACACCGGGGAGCTGTTTTTT | CAWSEYTGELFF
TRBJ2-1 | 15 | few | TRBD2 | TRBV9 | TGTGCCAGCAGCGTCAGCGGGAGGGACCTTTGGGAGCAGTTCTTC | CASSVSGRDLWEQFF
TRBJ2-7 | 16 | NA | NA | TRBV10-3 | TGTGCCATCAGTGAGTCCCCGACCGGCCCCCGGGACGAGCAGTACTTC | CAISESPTGPRDEQYF
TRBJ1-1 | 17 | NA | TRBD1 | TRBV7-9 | TGTGCCAGCAGCTTAGTTATAGACAGGGCAGGGAACACTGAAGCTTTCTTT | CASSLVIDRAGNTEAFF
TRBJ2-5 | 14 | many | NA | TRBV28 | TGTGCCAGCAGTTTCCTTAGTCCTCTTGAGACCCAGTACTTC | CASSFLSPLETQYF
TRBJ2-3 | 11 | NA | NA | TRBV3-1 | TGTGCCACGGAAAGCACAGATACGCAGTATTTT | CATESTDTQYF
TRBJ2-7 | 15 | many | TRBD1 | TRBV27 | TGTGCCAGCAGTCTTGTAGGGACAGGGACCTACGAGCAGTACTTC | CASSLVGTGTYEQYF
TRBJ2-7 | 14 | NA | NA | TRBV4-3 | TGCGCCAGCAGCCAAAGGACAGATTACTACGAGCAGTACTTC | CASSQRTDYYEQYF
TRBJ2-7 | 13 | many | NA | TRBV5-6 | TGTGCCAGCAGCTTAATGGAGAATTACGAGCAGTACTTC | CASSLMENYEQYF
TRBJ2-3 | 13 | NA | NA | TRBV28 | TGTGCCAGCAGCCCTCCGGGGCCAGATACGCAGTATTTT | CASSPPGPDTQYF
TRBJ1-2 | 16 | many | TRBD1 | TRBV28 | TGTGCCAGCAGTTTAAGAAGGACAGGGGCGGACTATGGCTACACCTTC | CASSLRRTGADYGYTF
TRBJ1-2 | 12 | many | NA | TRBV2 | TGTGCCAGCAGGGACAGCGGCTATGGCTACACCTTC | CASRDSGYGYTF
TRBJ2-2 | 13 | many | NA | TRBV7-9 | TGTGCCAGCAGCCGGACGCCCACCGGGGAGCTGTTTTTT | CASSRTPTGELFF
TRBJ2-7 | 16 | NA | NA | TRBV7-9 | TGTGCCAGCAGCCACACAGAAGTTAAGGTCTCCTACGAGCAGTACTTC | CASSHTEVKVSYEQYF
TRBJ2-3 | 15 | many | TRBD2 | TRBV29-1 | TGCAGCGTTCGGACTAGCGGGAGTCTAACAGATACGCAGTATTTT | CSVRTSGSLTDTQYF
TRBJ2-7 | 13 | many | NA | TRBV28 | TGTGCCAGCAGTTTCCTCCTTCCCTACGAGCAGTACTTC | CASSFLLPYEQYF
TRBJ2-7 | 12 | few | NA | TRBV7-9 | TGTGCCAGCAGCTTAATTGGAGGCACAGCGTACTTC | CASSLIGGTAYF
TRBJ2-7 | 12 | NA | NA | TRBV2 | TGTGCCGCACAAGGGGGTATCTACGAGCAGTACTTC | CAAQGGIYEQYF
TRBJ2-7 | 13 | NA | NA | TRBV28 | TGTGCCAGCAGCATCGGAGGGGGGACCGAGCAGTACTTC | CASSIGGGTEQYF